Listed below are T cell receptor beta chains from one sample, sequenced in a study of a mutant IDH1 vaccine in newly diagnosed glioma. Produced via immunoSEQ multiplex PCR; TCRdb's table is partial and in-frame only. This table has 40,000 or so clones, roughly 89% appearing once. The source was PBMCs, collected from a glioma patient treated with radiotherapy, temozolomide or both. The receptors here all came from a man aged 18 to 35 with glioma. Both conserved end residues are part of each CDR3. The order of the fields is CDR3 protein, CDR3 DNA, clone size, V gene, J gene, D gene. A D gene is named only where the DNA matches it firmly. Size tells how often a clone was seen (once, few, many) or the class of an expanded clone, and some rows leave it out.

CDR3 protein: CASSQDPWGNTGELFF
CDR3 DNA: TGTGCCAGCAGCCAAGATCCGTGGGGTAACACCGGGGAGCTGTTTTTT
clone size: -
V gene: TRBV4-2
J gene: TRBJ2-2
D gene: -

CDR3 protein: CASRNRETNTEAFF
CDR3 DNA: TGTGCCAGTAGGAACAGGGAGACGAACACTGAAGCTTTCTTT
clone size: -
V gene: TRBV19
J gene: TRBJ1-1
D gene: -

CDR3 protein: CASSSPGVKRNEQFF
CDR3 DNA: TGTGCCAGCAGCTCGCCGGGAGTCAAGAGGAATGAGCAGTTCTTC
clone size: -
V gene: TRBV7-2
J gene: TRBJ2-1
D gene: -

CDR3 protein: CASSSRSSGRVGELFF
CDR3 DNA: TGTGCCAGCAGCTCCCGTAGTAGCGGGAGGGTCGGGGAGCTGTTTTTT
clone size: -
V gene: TRBV9
J gene: TRBJ2-2
D gene: TRBD2

CDR3 protein: CASSQGPQETQYF
CDR3 DNA: TGCGCCAGCAGCCAAGGCCCCCAAGAGACCCAGTACTTC
clone size: once
V gene: TRBV4-3
J gene: TRBJ2-5
D gene: -

CDR3 protein: CASSQDRLGAYGYTF
CDR3 DNA: TGTGCCAGCAGCCAAGACAGGCTAGGAGCCTATGGCTACACCTTC
clone size: -
V gene: TRBV4-2
J gene: TRBJ1-2
D gene: -

CDR3 protein: CASSTHNEQFF
CDR3 DNA: TGTGCCAGTAGTACCCATAATGAGCAGTTCTTC
clone size: -
V gene: TRBV19
J gene: TRBJ2-1
D gene: -

CDR3 protein: CAQDTNYGYTF
CDR3 DNA: TGTGCTCAGGACACGAACTATGGCTACACCTTC
clone size: -
V gene: TRBV30
J gene: TRBJ1-2
D gene: -

CDR3 protein: CASSLSGLAGGDTQYF
CDR3 DNA: TGCGCCAGCAGCTTGTCGGGACTAGCGGGAGGGGATACGCAGTATTTT
clone size: -
V gene: TRBV5-1
J gene: TRBJ2-3
D gene: TRBD2

CDR3 protein: CASTPGGRLSYEQYF
CDR3 DNA: TGTGCCAGCACCCCTGGGGGGCGATTGTCCTACGAGCAGTACTTC
clone size: -
V gene: TRBV6-1
J gene: TRBJ2-7
D gene: -

CDR3 protein: CASSYSQSTEAFF
CDR3 DNA: TGTGCCAGCAGTTACAGCCAGAGCACTGAAGCTTTCTTT
clone size: -
V gene: TRBV6-5
J gene: TRBJ1-1
D gene: -

CDR3 protein: CASSFIAGSNTGELFF
CDR3 DNA: TGTGCCAGCAGTTTCATAGCGGGATCGAACACCGGGGAGCTGTTTTTT
clone size: once
V gene: TRBV27
J gene: TRBJ2-2
D gene: TRBD2

CDR3 protein: CSVALAGVGEQFF
CDR3 DNA: TGCAGCGTTGCATTAGCGGGAGTTGGTGAGCAGTTCTTC
clone size: -
V gene: TRBV29-1
J gene: TRBJ2-1
D gene: TRBD2

CDR3 protein: CASSRDPGATDTQYF
CDR3 DNA: TGTGCCAGCAGTCGGGACCCTGGGGCCACAGATACGCAGTATTTT
clone size: once
V gene: TRBV5-6
J gene: TRBJ2-3
D gene: -

CDR3 protein: CASSFGTGYEQYF
CDR3 DNA: TGTGCCAGCAGCTTCGGGACAGGTTACGAGCAGTACTTC
clone size: -
V gene: TRBV5-5
J gene: TRBJ2-7
D gene: TRBD1

CDR3 protein: CASSVGGRGTGELFF
CDR3 DNA: TGTGCCAGCAGCGTTGGCGGACGGGGCACCGGGGAGCTGTTTTTT
clone size: -
V gene: TRBV9
J gene: TRBJ2-2
D gene: -

CDR3 protein: CASRGASLEAFF
CDR3 DNA: TGTGCCAGCAGGGGGGCGTCACTTGAAGCTTTCTTT
clone size: -
V gene: TRBV27
J gene: TRBJ1-1
D gene: -

CDR3 protein: CASSLGAGVSTEAFF
CDR3 DNA: TGCGCCAGCAGCTTGGGGGCCGGCGTCAGCACTGAAGCTTTCTTT
clone size: -
V gene: TRBV5-1
J gene: TRBJ1-1
D gene: -

CDR3 protein: CASRNPGGNTEAFF
CDR3 DNA: TGTGCCAGCAGGAACCCGGGGGGGAATACTGAAGCTTTCTTT
clone size: -
V gene: TRBV28
J gene: TRBJ1-1
D gene: -

CDR3 protein: CASSHRNGNTIYF
CDR3 DNA: TGCGCCAGCAGCCATCGGAACGGAAACACCATATATTTT
clone size: -
V gene: TRBV4-3
J gene: TRBJ1-3
D gene: -

CDR3 protein: CASSGHQGGNEKLFF
CDR3 DNA: TGTGCCAGCAGTGGCCACCAGGGAGGGAATGAAAAACTGTTTTTT
clone size: -
V gene: TRBV27
J gene: TRBJ1-4
D gene: -

CDR3 protein: CASSLVTENTEAFF
CDR3 DNA: TGTGCCAGCAGCTTAGTAACAGAGAACACTGAAGCTTTCTTT
clone size: few
V gene: TRBV7-2
J gene: TRBJ1-1
D gene: -

CDR3 protein: CASRLTGAGELFF
CDR3 DNA: TGTGCCAGCAGATTAACAGGGGCCGGGGAGCTGTTTTTT
clone size: few
V gene: TRBV7-8
J gene: TRBJ2-2
D gene: TRBD1

CDR3 protein: CASRSTSNYEQYF
CDR3 DNA: TGTGCCAGCAGGTCGACTAGTAATTACGAGCAGTACTTC
clone size: -
V gene: TRBV7-8
J gene: TRBJ2-7
D gene: -

CDR3 protein: CAISEDPQTQYF
CDR3 DNA: TGTGCCATCAGTGAGGACCCACAGACCCAGTACTTC
clone size: -
V gene: TRBV10-3
J gene: TRBJ2-5
D gene: -

CDR3 protein: CAITGTSGAPSEQFF
CDR3 DNA: TGTGCCATCACCGGGACTAGCGGGGCCCCAAGTGAGCAGTTCTTC
clone size: few
V gene: TRBV10-3
J gene: TRBJ2-1
D gene: TRBD2

CDR3 protein: CAWSLGQGDHQPQHF
CDR3 DNA: TGTGCCTGGAGCCTCGGACAGGGGGATCACCAGCCCCAGCATTTT
clone size: -
V gene: TRBV30
J gene: TRBJ1-5
D gene: TRBD1

CDR3 protein: CASREQGRSTDTQYF
CDR3 DNA: TGTGCCAGCAGGGAACAAGGACGGAGCACAGATACGCAGTATTTT
clone size: -
V gene: TRBV6-5
J gene: TRBJ2-3
D gene: -

CDR3 protein: CASSPTVSGANVLTF
CDR3 DNA: TGCGCCAGCAGTCCGACAGTGTCTGGGGCCAACGTCCTGACTTTC
clone size: -
V gene: TRBV5-1
J gene: TRBJ2-6
D gene: -

CDR3 protein: CSVASGGNQPQHF
CDR3 DNA: TGCAGCGTCGCGTCCGGTGGCAATCAGCCCCAGCATTTT
clone size: few
V gene: TRBV29-1
J gene: TRBJ1-5
D gene: -

CDR3 protein: CAWRDKGRPGETQYF
CDR3 DNA: TGTGCCTGGCGGGACAAAGGCAGGCCGGGGGAGACCCAGTACTTC
clone size: -
V gene: TRBV30
J gene: TRBJ2-5
D gene: -

CDR3 protein: CAISGGLMRGRPDGYTF
CDR3 DNA: TGTGCCATCAGTGGTGGGTTAATGAGGGGGCGCCCGGATGGCTACACCTTC
clone size: -
V gene: TRBV10-3
J gene: TRBJ1-2
D gene: TRBD1

CDR3 protein: CASSIGTGVRADTQYF
CDR3 DNA: TGTGCCAGTAGTATCGGGACAGGGGTTCGTGCGGATACGCAGTATTTT
clone size: few
V gene: TRBV19
J gene: TRBJ2-3
D gene: TRBD1

CDR3 protein: CASSQELAGLNTGELFF
CDR3 DNA: TGCGCCAGCAGCCAAGAACTAGCGGGACTGAACACCGGGGAGCTGTTTTTT
clone size: -
V gene: TRBV4-3
J gene: TRBJ2-2
D gene: TRBD2

CDR3 protein: CASSLAYGNYEQYF
CDR3 DNA: TGTGCCAGCAGCTTGGCGTACGGAAACTACGAGCAGTACTTC
clone size: -
V gene: TRBV5-6
J gene: TRBJ2-7
D gene: -

CDR3 protein: CASSLAGTGSGYTF
CDR3 DNA: TGCGCCAGCAGCTTGGCCGGGACAGGGAGCGGCTACACCTTC
clone size: -
V gene: TRBV5-1
J gene: TRBJ1-2
D gene: TRBD1

CDR3 protein: CASRHGALDYGYTF
CDR3 DNA: TGTGCCAGCAGGCATGGGGCCTTGGACTATGGCTACACCTTC
clone size: -
V gene: TRBV6-6
J gene: TRBJ1-2
D gene: -

CDR3 protein: CASSPGRGPYNEQFF
CDR3 DNA: TGTGCCAGCAGCCCTGGGCGGGGACCCTACAATGAGCAGTTCTTC
clone size: once
V gene: TRBV7-9
J gene: TRBJ2-1
D gene: -

CDR3 protein: CASSGGGTF
CDR3 DNA: TGTGCCAGCAGTGGGGGAGGCACCTTC
clone size: once
V gene: TRBV25-1
J gene: TRBJ1-2
D gene: -

CDR3 protein: CASSSERQPQHF
CDR3 DNA: TGTGCCAGCAGCTCGGAACGACAGCCCCAGCATTTT
clone size: -
V gene: TRBV7-9
J gene: TRBJ1-5
D gene: -

CDR3 protein: CASSAGPKGTQYF
CDR3 DNA: TGTGCCAGCAGCGCCGGACCCAAAGGGACGCAGTATTTT
clone size: -
V gene: TRBV11-2
J gene: TRBJ2-3
D gene: -

CDR3 protein: CAWGKGVASNQPQHF
CDR3 DNA: TGTGCCTGGGGAAAAGGGGTAGCGAGCAATCAGCCCCAGCATTTT
clone size: -
V gene: TRBV30
J gene: TRBJ1-5
D gene: -

CDR3 protein: CASSSGKEPQHF
CDR3 DNA: TGTGCCAGCAGCTCGGGGAAGGAGCCCCAGCATTTT
clone size: -
V gene: TRBV6-5
J gene: TRBJ1-5
D gene: -

CDR3 protein: CASSPSGGARSRIYGYTF
CDR3 DNA: TGTGCCAGCAGCCCTAGCGGGGGAGCCCGATCCCGGATCTATGGCTACACCTTC
clone size: -
V gene: TRBV7-8
J gene: TRBJ1-2
D gene: -

CDR3 protein: CASSHGTFTNNEQFF
CDR3 DNA: TGCGCCAGCAGCCACGGGACTTTCACCAACAATGAGCAGTTCTTC
clone size: -
V gene: TRBV4-3
J gene: TRBJ2-1
D gene: -

CDR3 protein: CASAGGTGGSNQPQHF
CDR3 DNA: TGTGCCAGTGCCGGAGGGACAGGGGGTAGCAATCAGCCCCAGCATTTT
clone size: few
V gene: TRBV10-3
J gene: TRBJ1-5
D gene: TRBD1

CDR3 protein: CAISVGIQAGANVLTF
CDR3 DNA: TGTGCCATCAGTGTAGGGATCCAAGCTGGGGCCAACGTCCTGACTTTC
clone size: -
V gene: TRBV10-3
J gene: TRBJ2-6
D gene: -

CDR3 protein: CASSQDVGGLNTEAFF
CDR3 DNA: TGCGCCAGCAGCCAAGATGTCGGGGGGTTGAACACTGAAGCTTTCTTT
clone size: -
V gene: TRBV4-3
J gene: TRBJ1-1
D gene: -

CDR3 protein: CASSFSQGTKNTEAFF
CDR3 DNA: TGTGCCAGCAGTTTCAGCCAGGGGACAAAAAACACTGAAGCTTTCTTT
clone size: -
V gene: TRBV6-6
J gene: TRBJ1-1
D gene: -

CDR3 protein: CASSTSGVSYEQYF
CDR3 DNA: TGTGCCAGTAGTACTTCAGGGGTCTCCTACGAGCAGTACTTC
clone size: -
V gene: TRBV19
J gene: TRBJ2-7
D gene: -

CDR3 protein: CASSYGRGTEAFF
CDR3 DNA: TGTGCCAGCAGTTACGGGCGGGGCACTGAAGCTTTCTTT
clone size: -
V gene: TRBV6-6
J gene: TRBJ1-1
D gene: -